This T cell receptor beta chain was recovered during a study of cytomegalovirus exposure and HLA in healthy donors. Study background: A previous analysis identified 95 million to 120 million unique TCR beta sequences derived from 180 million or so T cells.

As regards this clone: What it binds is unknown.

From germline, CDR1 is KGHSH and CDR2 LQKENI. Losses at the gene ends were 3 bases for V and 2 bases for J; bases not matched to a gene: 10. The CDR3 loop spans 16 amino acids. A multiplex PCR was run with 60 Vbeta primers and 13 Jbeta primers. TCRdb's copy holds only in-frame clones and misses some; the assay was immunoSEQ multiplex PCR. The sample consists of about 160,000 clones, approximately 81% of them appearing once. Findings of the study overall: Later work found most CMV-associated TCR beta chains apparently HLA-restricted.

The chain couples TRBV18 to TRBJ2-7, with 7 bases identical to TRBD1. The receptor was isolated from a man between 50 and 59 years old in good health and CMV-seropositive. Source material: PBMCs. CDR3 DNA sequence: TGTGCCAGCTCACCGACACAGGGGAAAGTCACCTACGAGCAGTACTTC. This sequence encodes CASSPTQGKVTYEQYF.